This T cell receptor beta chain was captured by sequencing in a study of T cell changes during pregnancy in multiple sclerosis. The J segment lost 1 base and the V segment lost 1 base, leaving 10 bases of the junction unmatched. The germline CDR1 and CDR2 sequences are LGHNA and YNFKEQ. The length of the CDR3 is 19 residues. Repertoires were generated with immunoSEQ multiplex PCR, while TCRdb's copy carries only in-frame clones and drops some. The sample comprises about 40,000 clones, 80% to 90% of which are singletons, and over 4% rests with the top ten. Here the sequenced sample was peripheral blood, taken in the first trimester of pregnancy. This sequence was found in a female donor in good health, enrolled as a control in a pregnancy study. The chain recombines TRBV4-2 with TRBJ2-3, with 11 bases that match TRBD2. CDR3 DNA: TGTGCCAGCAGCCAAGCCCGCCTAGCGGGGGGTACTGGCACAGATACGCAGTATTTT. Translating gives CASSQARLAGGTGTDTQYF.